Listed below are T cell receptor beta chains from one sample, sequenced in a study of OX40 agonist ivuxolimab in advanced cancers. Clones were sequenced by immunoSEQ multiplex PCR, and TCRdb holds only the in-frame ones, with some missing. The sample lists 50,000 to 65,000 clones, approximately 89% occurring once. The source material was CD4+ or CD8+ T cells sorted from blood, sampled in a trial of the OX40 agonist ivuxolimab. The receptors come from an adult with an advanced solid tumor such as melanoma, head and neck, liver or kidney cancer. CDR3s include the opening cysteine and the closing phenylalanine or tryptophan. The D gene is left open where the match is weak. Clone size, where shown, is once, few, many, or a class for clones that have expanded.

j_call d_call clone_size v_call cdr3_nt cdr3_aa
TRBJ2-7 TRBD1 - TRBV2 TGTGCCAGCTGCTGCTCCGACAGGGAAGATTACGAGCAGTACTTC CASCCSDREDYEQYF
TRBJ2-1 TRBD1 - TRBV11-3 TGTGCCAGCAGCGCCGGGACAGGGGGCTACAATGAGCAGTTCTTC CASSAGTGGYNEQFF
TRBJ1-1 - - TRBV7-6 TGTGCCAGCAGCTTAGCCACCACGAACACTGAAGCTTTCTTT CASSLATTNTEAFF
TRBJ1-4 - - TRBV27 TGTGCCAGCAGTTTATCGCCAAATAGTGAAAAACTGTTTTTT CASSLSPNSEKLFF
TRBJ2-7 - - TRBV28 TGTGCCAGCAGTTTCGACACCTACGAGCAGTACTTC CASSFDTYEQYF
TRBJ2-3 - - TRBV11-3 TGTGCCAGCAGCCCGGGACTTAGCACAGATACGCAGTATTTT CASSPGLSTDTQYF
TRBJ1-5 TRBD1 - TRBV28 TGTGCCAGCAGATGGGGACAGGGCAATCAGCCCCAGCATTTT CASRWGQGNQPQHF
TRBJ2-5 TRBD2 - TRBV29-1 TGCAGCGCCCTGCCGGGGGGAAGAGAGACCCAGTACTTC CSALPGGRETQYF
TRBJ2-1 - - TRBV7-8 TGTGCCAGCAAGGGCAATGAGCAGTTCTTC CASKGNEQFF
TRBJ2-1 - - TRBV27 TGTGCCAGCAGTTTATCAATCTACAATGAGCAGTTCTTC CASSLSIYNEQFF
TRBJ2-7 - - TRBV7-2 TGTGCCAGCAGCCAAAGTGTCTTCTACGAGCAGTACTTC CASSQSVFYEQYF
TRBJ2-5 TRBD2 - TRBV5-5 TGTGCCAGCAAGCAGCATGCGGGAGTAGAGACCCAGTACTTC CASKQHAGVETQYF
TRBJ1-1 TRBD1 - TRBV29-1 TGCAGCGTTGAAGTCGGGACAGGGAGAACTGAAGCTTTCTTT CSVEVGTGRTEAFF
TRBJ2-7 - - TRBV6-1 TGTGCCAGCAGTGAAATCCACTTTTCGAGCTCCTACGAGCAGTACTTC CASSEIHFSSSYEQYF
TRBJ2-2 - - TRBV7-2 TGTGCCAGCAGCTTAGGGATCAATTTGGGGGAGCTGTTTTTT CASSLGINLGELFF
TRBJ2-7 - - TRBV5-6 TGTGCCAGCAGCCCAGGACAGTACGAGCAGTACTTC CASSPGQYEQYF
TRBJ2-2 - - TRBV27 TGTGCCAGCAGTTTGCGGGGCAGGGGAGTCAACACCGGGGAGCTGTTTTTT CASSLRGRGVNTGELFF
TRBJ2-1 - - TRBV6-4 TGTGCCAGCAGTGTGGCGGCCTATGGGAATGAGCAGTTCTTC CASSVAAYGNEQFF
TRBJ1-3 - - TRBV19 TGTGCCAGTACCAGGTTCTCTGGAAACACCATATATTTT CASTRFSGNTIYF
TRBJ2-7 - - TRBV5-6 TGTGCCAGCAGCTTTGGACGGGCCTCCTACGAGCAGTACTTC CASSFGRASYEQYF
TRBJ1-5 TRBD1 - TRBV11-2 TGTGCCAGCAGCCCTGAGACAGGGATAAATCAGCCCCAGCATTTT CASSPETGINQPQHF
TRBJ1-5 - medium-sized TRBV2 TGTGCCAGCAAGTACCGACATTCTGGGAGGCAGCCCCAGCATTTT CASKYRHSGRQPQHF
TRBJ2-1 TRBD2 - TRBV28 TGTGCCAGCAGTCCCGAGGCTCGGGGGAGGGCCGAGCAGTTCTTC CASSPEARGRAEQFF
TRBJ2-5 TRBD2 - TRBV7-2 TGTGCCAGCAGCCCTAGCGGAGAGACCCAGTACTTC CASSPSGETQYF
TRBJ2-4 - - TRBV11-2 TGTGCCAGCAGCTTAGATTTCGTGATAGTAGCCAAAAACATTCAGTACTTC CASSLDFVIVAKNIQYF
TRBJ2-2 TRBD1 - TRBV28 TGTGCCAGCAGCCCTATTTCAGGGGGCGCAACCGGGGAGCTGTTTTTT CASSPISGGATGELFF
TRBJ1-3 TRBD1 - TRBV10-1 TGCGCCAGCAGCGACGGACAGGGGGTCTCATCTGGAAACACCATATATTTT CASSDGQGVSSGNTIYF
TRBJ1-5 - - TRBV7-2 TGTGCCAGCAGCTTAGGCAGGGTCAATCAGCCCCAGCATTTT CASSLGRVNQPQHF
TRBJ2-1 - - TRBV9 TGTGCCAGCAGCGTAGTGAAACTAGCCTCCTACAATGAGCAGTTCTTC CASSVVKLASYNEQFF
TRBJ1-1 - - TRBV28 TGTGCCAGCAGTTTAGCCATTGGGACCACTGAAGCTTTCTTT CASSLAIGTTEAFF
TRBJ2-3 TRBD1 - TRBV4-3 TGCGCCAGCAGCCAAGATAACCCAAACAGGGGACAGGATACGCAGTATTTT CASSQDNPNRGQDTQYF
TRBJ2-7 TRBD2 - TRBV7-9 TGTGCCAGCAGCTTAGCTAGCGGGACCCTACGGGAGCAGTACTTC CASSLASGTLREQYF
TRBJ1-1 - - TRBV29-1 TGCAGCGTTGTTACGCTAGGCGGAACCCGGCAGGCTTTCTTT CSVVTLGGTRQAFF
TRBJ2-7 - - TRBV2 TGTGCCAGCATATTTGGGGTTGGTTCCTACGAGCAGTACTTC CASIFGVGSYEQYF
TRBJ1-2 - - TRBV7-9 TGTGCCAGCTCCCTGGGTGGCGGCTACACCTTC CASSLGGGYTF
TRBJ2-6 TRBD1 - TRBV28 TGTGCCAGCTTACAGGGGTCAGGGGCCAACGTCCTGACTTTC CASLQGSGANVLTF
TRBJ2-1 TRBD1 - TRBV10-3 TGTGCCATCAGTGAGTCGAGGACAGGGGTATCAAACGAGCAGTTCTTC CAISESRTGVSNEQFF
TRBJ1-3 - - TRBV9 TGTGCCAGCAGCGTAGGGGTAGGAGGGTCCTCTGGAAACACCATATATTTT CASSVGVGGSSGNTIYF
TRBJ2-7 - - TRBV13 TGTGCCAGCAGCTCCCGAGGACCCACTACGTACGAGCAGTACTTC CASSSRGPTTYEQYF
TRBJ1-4 TRBD1 - TRBV19 TGTGCCACTTCGCGCCGAGACAGGGACGAAAAACTGTTTTTT CATSRRDRDEKLFF
TRBJ2-1 - - TRBV12-5 TGTGCTAGTGGGTCGGACGCGAACTACAATGAGCAGTTCTTC CASGSDANYNEQFF
TRBJ2-5 - - TRBV6-1 TGTGCCAGCACCCTAGGGGTAGTACAAGAGACCCAGTACTTC CASTLGVVQETQYF
TRBJ2-5 TRBD1 - TRBV5-6 TGTGCCAGCAGCCGGGACAGAGAGACCCAGTACTTC CASSRDRETQYF
TRBJ2-5 TRBD2 - TRBV5-1 TGCGCCAGCAGCTTGGGGGGGGGAGAGAAGGAGACCCAGTACTTC CASSLGGGEKETQYF
TRBJ2-1 TRBD2 once TRBV29-1 TGCAGCGTTGCTATACTAGCGGGGGGCCACAATGAGCAGTTCTTC CSVAILAGGHNEQFF
TRBJ2-1 - - TRBV5-6 TGTGCCAGCAGCTTAGCCCAGTACAATGAGCAGTTCTTC CASSLAQYNEQFF
TRBJ2-3 - few TRBV6-5 TGTGCCAGCAGTTACGGCAGGGTCACAGATACGCAGTATTTT CASSYGRVTDTQYF
TRBJ2-1 TRBD2 - TRBV25-1 TGTGCCAGCAGTGCCCCGGGACTAGTCTACAATGAGCAGTTCTTC CASSAPGLVYNEQFF
TRBJ2-5 TRBD1 - TRBV4-1 TGCGCCAGCAGCCCCGGACAGGAGCAAGAGACCCAGTACTTC CASSPGQEQETQYF
TRBJ1-2 TRBD1 - TRBV28 TGTGCCAGCAGTTCCGACAGGGGGCAGGTCTATGGCTACACCTTC CASSSDRGQVYGYTF
TRBJ2-7 TRBD2 few TRBV5-1 TGCGCCAGCAGCCTTAAACGGACTAGCGGGGCCTACGAGCAGTACTTC CASSLKRTSGAYEQYF
TRBJ2-5 - - TRBV14 TGTGCCAGCAGCCGCCGTCTGAGGCTATTCGAAGAGACCCAGTACTTC CASSRRLRLFEETQYF